This T cell receptor beta chain derives from a study of regulatory T cells in long-lasting Graves disease. According to the study, TCR beta libraries were built with iRepertoire HTBI primers and CDR3-region Arm-PCR. One entry per CDR3 protein, called by TCRdb with MiXCR from the multiplex PCR reads. Among roughly 700,000 distinct CDR3 sequences listed, roughly 30% were seen once. Germline V lookup: CDR1 SQVTM, CDR2 ANQGSEA. Trimming pared 4 bases from V and 7 bases from J, leaving 10 bases between. This CDR3 contains 11 residues. The sample's time point: persistent/refractory GD, antithyroid drugs over 5 years with positive TRAb. Generation of the TCR library employed RNA extracted from PBMCs.

This TCR derives from a female donor with Graves disease. This specimen was peripheral blood mononuclear cells (PBMCs), taken when the disease was refractory, from a patient treated with antithyroid drugs. The V gene is TRBV29-1, the J gene TRBJ1-2, with D perhaps matching TRBD1 (5 bases). The CDR3 loop is CSVVGGGGYTF. Written as DNA, the CDR3 is TGCAGCGTTGTTGGTGGGGGTGGCTACACCTTC.